These T cell receptor beta chains were read from a single sample in a study of T-cell memory formation after mild COVID-19. TCRdb re-analysed the 5' RACE reads in MiXCR, keeping a single row per CDR3 protein. The sample lists hundreds of thousands of distinct CDR3 sequences, less than 25% occurring once. The source material was PBMCs or a T cell subset sorted from them (not recorded which). The source is an adult woman who had mild COVID-19 (a few samples of this study predate the infection). Cell type and time point are not known. CDR3s include the opening cysteine and the closing phenylalanine or tryptophan. The D gene is left open where the match is weak. Expanded clones get a size class; other rows say once, few or many, or leave the size out.

clone_size cdr3_length j_call d_call v_call cdr3_aa cdr3_nt
many 13 TRBJ1-1 NA TRBV4-3 CASSQDLNTEAFF TGCGCCAGCAGCCAAGATCTTAACACTGAAGCTTTCTTT
NA 15 TRBJ2-1 NA TRBV12-3/TRBV12-4 CASRGLRGNYNEQFF TGTGCCAGCAGAGGGTTGCGGGGCAACTACAATGAGCAGTTCTTC
few 13 TRBJ1-5 TRBD1 TRBV12-3/TRBV12-4 CASREQGDQPQHF TGTGCCAGCAGGGAACAGGGGGATCAGCCCCAGCATTTT
few 13 TRBJ2-1 NA TRBV7-3 CASSLAFRDEQFF TGTGCCAGCAGCTTAGCTTTTCGGGATGAGCAGTTCTTC
few 15 TRBJ1-1 NA TRBV4-3 CASSQELGLNTEAFF TGCGCCAGCAGCCAAGAATTAGGGCTGAACACTGAAGCTTTCTTT
NA 15 TRBJ2-3 TRBD1 TRBV20-1 CSARDGDRGTDTQYF TGCAGTGCTAGAGATGGCGACAGGGGCACAGATACGCAGTATTTT
NA 16 TRBJ2-1 TRBD2 TRBV20-1 CSAREGTSGYEWEQFF TGCAGTGCTAGAGAGGGGACTAGCGGGTACGAATGGGAGCAGTTCTTC
few 17 TRBJ2-2 NA TRBV7-9 CASSPYSGRGATGELFF TGTGCCAGCAGTCCCTACTCGGGAAGGGGCGCCACCGGGGAGCTGTTTTTT
NA 15 TRBJ1-4 NA TRBV4-1 CASSRRSEGDEKLFF TGCGCCAGCAGCCGCCGGTCGGAGGGAGATGAAAAACTGTTTTTT
NA 16 TRBJ2-3 TRBD2 TRBV5-1 CASSWPRSGRPDTQYF TGCGCCAGCAGCTGGCCCCGGAGCGGGAGACCAGATACGCAGTATTTT
NA 14 TRBJ2-5 NA TRBV6-5 CASSYGTAQETQYF TGTGCCAGCAGCTATGGAACAGCCCAAGAGACCCAGTACTTC
few 15 TRBJ2-7 NA TRBV3-1 CASSQDGGRHYEQYF TGTGCCAGCAGCCAAGACGGGGGCCGACACTACGAGCAGTACTTC
NA 15 TRBJ2-6 NA TRBV12-3/TRBV12-4 CASSQVGAGANVLTF TGTGCCAGCAGTCAGGTCGGGGCTGGGGCCAACGTCCTGACTTTC
NA 13 TRBJ2-1 NA TRBV9 CASTPQELGEQFF TGTGCCAGCACACCACAGGAGCTTGGTGAGCAGTTCTTC
NA 17 TRBJ2-3 TRBD2 TRBV7-9 CASSSRLAGEEIDTQYF TGTGCCAGCAGCTCCAGACTAGCGGGAGAGGAGATTGATACGCAGTATTTT
few 18 TRBJ2-7 TRBD1 TRBV7-3 CASSLGTGGRISSYEQYF TGTGCCAGCAGCTTAGGGACAGGGGGCCGAATAAGCTCCTACGAGCAGTACTTC
NA 14 TRBJ1-1 NA TRBV6-5 CASSYFGVNTEAFF TGTGCCAGCAGTTACTTCGGGGTTAACACTGAAGCTTTCTTT
few 16 TRBJ2-7 TRBD1 TRBV27 CASSSIPGTGKHEQYF TGTGCCAGCAGTTCGATCCCAGGGACAGGGAAACACGAGCAGTACTTC
NA 12 TRBJ1-2 NA TRBV28 CASSLAVEGYTF TGTGCCAGCAGTTTGGCGGTCGAGGGCTACACCTTC
few 13 TRBJ2-1 NA TRBV7-2 CASGLDRHYEQFF TGTGCCAGCGGTCTCGACAGGCATTATGAGCAGTTCTTC
NA 15 TRBJ2-7 TRBD1 TRBV6-2/TRBV6-3 CASSEQTGPSYEQYF TGTGCCAGCAGTGAACAGACAGGGCCAAGCTACGAGCAGTACTTC
few 14 TRBJ1-2 TRBD1 TRBV2 CASSEQGPAWGYTF TGTGCCAGCAGCGAACAGGGGCCGGCTTGGGGCTACACCTTC
NA 15 TRBJ1-3 NA TRBV28 CASSFPGTSGNTIYF TGTGCCAGCAGTTTCCCAGGTACTTCTGGAAACACCATATATTTT
few 17 TRBJ1-1 NA TRBV5-1 CASSLTPLFGGNTEAFF TGCGCCAGCAGCTTAACACCTTTATTCGGGGGGAACACTGAAGCTTTCTTT
NA 17 TRBJ2-2 NA TRBV4-3 CASSPTGSGWNTGELFF TGCGCCAGCAGCCCAACCGGTTCGGGGTGGAACACCGGGGAGCTGTTTTTT
few 14 TRBJ2-3 TRBD2 TRBV7-9 CASSYERGRNTQYF TGTGCCAGCAGCTATGAGCGGGGTCGAAATACGCAGTATTTT
NA 14 TRBJ2-7 NA TRBV7-2 CASSPSRDAYEQYF TGTGCCAGCAGCCCAAGTCGGGACGCCTACGAGCAGTACTTC
few 15 TRBJ2-1 NA TRBV7-3 CASSMGPQRYNEQFF TGTGCCAGCAGCATGGGACCACAAAGATACAATGAGCAGTTCTTC
NA 15 TRBJ1-1 TRBD1 TRBV5-6 CASSYKTGRNTEAFF TGTGCCAGCAGCTATAAGACAGGGAGAAACACTGAAGCTTTCTTT
NA 12 TRBJ2-7 NA TRBV12-3/TRBV12-4 CASRDARGEQYF TGTGCCAGCAGAGACGCCAGGGGCGAGCAGTACTTC
few 15 TRBJ2-1 TRBD1 TRBV5-4 CASVDRGAISNEQFF TGTGCCAGCGTCGACAGGGGCGCTATAAGCAATGAGCAGTTCTTC
few 14 TRBJ2-2 NA TRBV6-1 CASTGGFVTGELFF TGTGCCAGCACGGGGGGCTTCGTCACCGGGGAGCTGTTTTTT
few 12 TRBJ2-1 NA TRBV29-1 CSVEGQPNEQFF TGCAGCGTTGAAGGGCAGCCCAATGAGCAGTTCTTC
NA 15 TRBJ1-6 TRBD1 TRBV6-5 CASSYSGQGISPLHF TGTGCCAGCAGTTACTCCGGACAGGGCATCTCACCCCTCCACTTT
NA 15 TRBJ2-7 TRBD2 TRBV15 CATSRPGTSGYEQYF TGTGCCACCAGCAGACCCGGGACTAGCGGGTACGAGCAGTACTTC
NA 14 TRBJ1-1 TRBD1 TRBV7-9 CASSSQTGGTEAFF TGTGCCAGCAGCTCACAGACAGGGGGCACTGAAGCTTTCTTT
many 13 TRBJ1-2 NA TRBV18 CASSPTGDYGYTF TGTGCCAGCTCGCCCACTGGCGACTATGGCTACACCTTC
few 12 TRBJ1-4 NA TRBV19 CASRAGHEKLFF TGTGCCAGTAGGGCGGGTCATGAAAAACTGTTTTTT
NA 18 TRBJ2-1 NA TRBV4-1 CASSQGGVEGSGYNEQFF TGCGCCAGCAGCCAAGGTGGGGTAGAGGGGTCGGGGTACAATGAGCAGTTCTTC
few 14 TRBJ1-5 NA TRBV20-1 CSAREGRSNQPQHF TGCAGTGCTAGAGAGGGAAGGAGCAATCAGCCCCAGCATTTT
NA 13 TRBJ2-3 NA TRBV7-2 CASSFAATDTQYF TGTGCCAGCAGCTTTGCAGCCACAGATACGCAGTATTTT
many 12 TRBJ1-4 NA TRBV5-1 CASSLGGEKLFF TGCGCCAGCAGCTTGGGGGGTGAAAAACTGTTTTTT
NA 14 TRBJ1-5 NA TRBV27 CASSSGRGNQPQHF TGTGCCAGCAGTTCAGGACGCGGCAATCAGCCCCAGCATTTT
NA 17 TRBJ2-1 NA TRBV4-1 CASSQYPQESSYNEQFF TGCGCCAGCAGCCAATACCCACAGGAGAGCTCCTACAATGAGCAGTTCTTC
NA 12 TRBJ2-4 NA TRBV5-1 CASSEDRNIQYF TGCGCCAGCAGCGAAGACAGAAACATTCAGTACTTC